This T cell receptor beta chain was documented in a study of cytomegalovirus exposure and HLA in healthy donors. The PCR employed 60 Vbeta primers together with 13 Jbeta primers. Assay used: immunoSEQ multiplex PCR; TCRdb lists only in-frame clones, some missing. The repertoire holds approximately 150,000 clones, with around 76% as singletons. Trimming at V came to 0 bases and at J to 5 bases, leaving 1 base not matched to a gene. Germline CDR1 and CDR2: SGDLS and YYNGEE. This CDR3 has 13 amino acids. This clonotype originated in a man aged 60-69 years in good health and CMV-seronegative. Material: PBMCs. This sequence joins TRBV9 and TRBJ1-2; 7 bases fit TRBD1. CDR3 residues: CASSVGQGYGYTF. Written as DNA, the CDR3 is TGTGCCAGCAGCGTAGGACAGGGATATGGCTACACCTTC. The full variable domain, with the rest looked up from reference TRBV9 and TRBJ1-2, is DSGVTQTPKHLITATGQRVTLRCSPRSGDLSVYWYQQSLDQGLQFLIQYYNGEERAKGNILERFSAQQFPDLHSELNLSSLELGDSALYFCASSVGQGYGYTFGSGTRLTVV.